This entry lists 7 T cell receptor beta chains sequenced from one sample in a study of beta chain features in type 1 diabetes. Whole-study results and caveats: Researchers report that Type 1 diabetes patients had moderately but significantly shorter TCRB CDR3s across all four CD4+ subsets.

Sequenced material consisted of expressed TCRB transcripts (all of the isolated RNA was reverse transcribed). The repertoire was sequenced with immunoSEQ multiplex PCR; TCRdb's copy has only in-frame clones and lacks some. The sample lists approximately 360,000 clones, 10% to 15% occurring once. These TCRs are of unknown antigen specificity. The sequencing sample was made of naive CD4+ T cells from blood. The receptors were sampled from a woman younger than 30 with type 1 diabetes.

Only a few counts were recorded for this clone. CDR3 region: CASSLLGQGTDEQFF. DNA of the CDR3: TGCGCCAGCAGTCTTCTGGGACAGGGGACGGATGAGCAGTTCTTC. The rearrangement links TRBV23-1 to TRBJ2-1; TRBD1 matches at 10 bases. TRBV23-1 has ORF status, its function being uncertain. This CDR3 has 15 residues. The trim removed 4 bases at V and 8 bases at J, leaving 8 bases unmatched.

This clone was observed a few times. The chain uses TRBV6-5 and TRBJ2-7, with TRBD1 as a possible D gene (6 bases). CDR1 MNHEY and CDR2 SVGAGI come from the germline V gene. The CDR3 spans 14 residues. Deletions cut 0 bases from V and 3 bases from J, with 9 bases between. CDR3 region: CASSYSPGVYEQYF. CDR3 in DNA: TGTGCCAGCAGTTACTCCCCAGGGGTCTACGAGCAGTACTTC.

This clone was recorded a few times. The chain combines TRBV4-3 with TRBJ2-5; 10 positions agree with TRBD1. Germline CDR1 and CDR2: LGHNA and YSLEER. The trim removed 1 base at V and 2 bases at J, leaving 1 base unmatched. The CDR3 is 15 residues long. In DNA, the CDR3 is TGCGCCAGCAGCCAAGCGGGACAGGGGCAAGAGACCCAGTACTTC. Its protein is CASSQAGQGQETQYF.

There are a few counts of this clone. V and J are TRBV15 and TRBJ1-1; weak D call: TRBD1 (6 bases). Deletions cut 5 bases from V and 7 bases from J, with 20 bases between. The CDR3 is made up of 15 amino acids. From germline, CDR1 is LNHNV and CDR2 YYDKDF (reference sequence). This CDR3 is CATSPARGRGGEAFF. The CDR3 nucleotides read TGTGCCACCAGCCCGGCACGGGGGCGCGGGGGTGAAGCTTTCTTT.

The V call is TRBV7-2, the J call TRBJ2-1; TRBD2 agrees at 13 bases. There are 17 residues in the CDR3. J was trimmed by 1 base and V by 5 bases; bases with no gene match: 5. From germline, CDR1 is SGHTA and CDR2 FQGNSA. The CDR3, as DNA: TGTGCCAGCAGCGCACTAGCGGGAGGGCTATCCTACAATGAGCAGTTCTTC. Translated, it gives CASSALAGGLSYNEQFF.

This clone was recorded a few times. The chain recombines TRBV6-5 with TRBJ2-7; 9 bases agree with TRBD1. Trimming at V came to 2 bases and at J to 8 bases, leaving 10 bases not matched to a gene. This CDR3 has 15 amino acids. Germline V gives CDR1 MNHEY, CDR2 SVGAGI. The CDR3 here is CASSYALGQGRKQYF. The CDR3 DNA sequence: TGTGCCAGCAGTTACGCCCTGGGACAGGGAAGGAAGCAGTACTTC.

This clone occurred a few times. This chain joins TRBV5-4 and TRBJ2-1; 12 nucleotides match TRBD2. In germline, CDR1 is SGHNT, CDR2 YYREEE (reference sequence). The V gene end was trimmed by 4 bases and the J gene end by 0 bases; junction bases not matched to a gene: 8. The CDR3 is 18 amino acids. The CDR3: CASSKTSGSSRSYNEQFF. DNA for the CDR3: TGTGCCAGCAGCAAGACTAGCGGGAGCTCTCGCTCCTACAATGAGCAGTTCTTC.